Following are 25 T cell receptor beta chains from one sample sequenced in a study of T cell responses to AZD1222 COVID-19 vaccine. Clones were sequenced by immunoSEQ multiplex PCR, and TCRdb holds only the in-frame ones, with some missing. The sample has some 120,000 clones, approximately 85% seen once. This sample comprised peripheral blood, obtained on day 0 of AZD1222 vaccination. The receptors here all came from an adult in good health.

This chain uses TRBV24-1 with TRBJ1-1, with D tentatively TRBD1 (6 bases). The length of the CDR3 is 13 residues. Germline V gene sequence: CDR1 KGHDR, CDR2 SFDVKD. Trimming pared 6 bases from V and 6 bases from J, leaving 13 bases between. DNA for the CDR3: TGTGCCACCAGTACGGGGGGCCGGGCTGAAGCTTTCTTT. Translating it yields CATSTGGRAEAFF.

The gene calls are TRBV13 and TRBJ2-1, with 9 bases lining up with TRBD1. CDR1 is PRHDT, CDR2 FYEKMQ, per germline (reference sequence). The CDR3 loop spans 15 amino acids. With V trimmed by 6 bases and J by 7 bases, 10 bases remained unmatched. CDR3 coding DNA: TGTGCCAGCAGACAAACCGGGACAGGGACTAATGAGCAGTTCTTC. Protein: CASRQTGTGTNEQFF.

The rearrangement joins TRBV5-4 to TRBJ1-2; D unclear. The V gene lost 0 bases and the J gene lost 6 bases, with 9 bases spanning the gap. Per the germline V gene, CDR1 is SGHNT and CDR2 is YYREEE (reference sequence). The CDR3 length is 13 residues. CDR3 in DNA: TGTGCCAGCAGCTTGGTAGGGAGCGATGGCTACACCTTC. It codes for CASSLVGSDGYTF.

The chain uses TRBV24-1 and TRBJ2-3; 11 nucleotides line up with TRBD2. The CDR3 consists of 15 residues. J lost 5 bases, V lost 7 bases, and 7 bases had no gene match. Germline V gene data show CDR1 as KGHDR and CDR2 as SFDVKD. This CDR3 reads CATSGSGGAKDTQYF. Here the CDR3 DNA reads TGTGCCACCAGCGGTAGCGGGGGGGCGAAAGATACGCAGTATTTT.

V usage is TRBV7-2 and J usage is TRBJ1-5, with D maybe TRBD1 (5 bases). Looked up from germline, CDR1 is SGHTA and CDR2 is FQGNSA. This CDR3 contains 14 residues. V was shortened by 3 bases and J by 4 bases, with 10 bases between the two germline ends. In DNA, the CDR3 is TGTGCCAGCAGCTTGACAGACGAGAATCAGCCCCAGCATTTT. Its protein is CASSLTDENQPQHF. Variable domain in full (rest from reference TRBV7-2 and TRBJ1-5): GAGVSQSPSNKVTEKGKDVELRCDPISGHTALYWYRQSLGQGLEFLIYFQGNSAPDKSGLPSDRFSAERTGGSVSTLTIQRTQQEDSAVYLCASSLTDENQPQHFGDGTRLSIL.

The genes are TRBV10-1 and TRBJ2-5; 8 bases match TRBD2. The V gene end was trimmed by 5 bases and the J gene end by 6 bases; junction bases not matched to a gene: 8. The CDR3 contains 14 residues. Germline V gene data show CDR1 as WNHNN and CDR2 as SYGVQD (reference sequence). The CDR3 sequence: CASSSGGAGKTQYF. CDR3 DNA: TGCGCCAGCAGTTCCGGGGGGGCCGGGAAGACCCAGTACTTC.

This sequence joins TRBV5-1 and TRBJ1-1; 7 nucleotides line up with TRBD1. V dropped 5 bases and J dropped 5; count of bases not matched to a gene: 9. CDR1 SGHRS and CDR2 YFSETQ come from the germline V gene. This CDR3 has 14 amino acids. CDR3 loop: CASRRQGWETEAFF. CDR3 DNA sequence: TGCGCCAGCAGGCGACAGGGATGGGAGACTGAAGCTTTCTTT.

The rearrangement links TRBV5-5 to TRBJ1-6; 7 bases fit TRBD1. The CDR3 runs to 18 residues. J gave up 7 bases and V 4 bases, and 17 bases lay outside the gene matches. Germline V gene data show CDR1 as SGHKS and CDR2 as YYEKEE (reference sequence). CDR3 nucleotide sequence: TGTGCCAGCAGCAGGATATTATCCCGGGACAGACTAAATTCACCCCTCCACTTT. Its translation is CASSRILSRDRLNSPLHF.

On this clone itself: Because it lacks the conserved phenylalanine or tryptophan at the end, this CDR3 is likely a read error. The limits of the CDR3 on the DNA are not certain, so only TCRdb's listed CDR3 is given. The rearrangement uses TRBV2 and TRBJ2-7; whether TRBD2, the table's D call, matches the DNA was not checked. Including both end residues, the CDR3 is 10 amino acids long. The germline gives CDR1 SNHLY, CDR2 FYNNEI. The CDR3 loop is CASSEAVLTE.

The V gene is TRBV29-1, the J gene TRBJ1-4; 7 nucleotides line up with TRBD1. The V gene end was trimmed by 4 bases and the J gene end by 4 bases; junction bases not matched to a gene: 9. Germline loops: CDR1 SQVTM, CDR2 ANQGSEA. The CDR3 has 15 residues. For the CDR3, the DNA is TGCAGCGTTGGGCCCACAGGGGCCATTAATGAAAAACTGTTTTTT. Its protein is CSVGPTGAINEKLFF.

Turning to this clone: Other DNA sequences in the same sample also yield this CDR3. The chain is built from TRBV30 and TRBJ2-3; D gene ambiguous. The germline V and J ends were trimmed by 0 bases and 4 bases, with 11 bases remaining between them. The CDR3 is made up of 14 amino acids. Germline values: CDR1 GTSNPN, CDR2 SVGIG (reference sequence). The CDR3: CAWSVLERADTQYF. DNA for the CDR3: TGTGCCTGGAGTGTATTAGAACGTGCAGATACGCAGTATTTT.

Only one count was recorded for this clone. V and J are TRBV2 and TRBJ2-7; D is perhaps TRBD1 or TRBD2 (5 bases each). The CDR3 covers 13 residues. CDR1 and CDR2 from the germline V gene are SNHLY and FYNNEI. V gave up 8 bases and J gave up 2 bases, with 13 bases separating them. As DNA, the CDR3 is TGTGCCAGCCTCCGCCAGGGACCCTACGAGCAGTACTTC. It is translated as CASLRQGPYEQYF. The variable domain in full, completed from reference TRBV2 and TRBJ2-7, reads EPEVTQTPSHQVTQMGQEVILRCVPISNHLYFYWYRQILGQKVEFLVSFYNNEISEKSEIFDDQFSVERPDGSNFTLKIRSTKLEDSAMYFCASLRQGPYEQYFGPGTRLTVT.

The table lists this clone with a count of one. In DNA form, the CDR3 reads TGCAGTGCTAGTCGGGGAAACATGAACACTGAAGCTTTCTTT. It yields the protein CSASRGNMNTEAFF. The chain couples TRBV20-1 to TRBJ1-1; D is uncertain. The CDR3 runs 14 residues. The germline V gene encodes CDR1 DFQATT and CDR2 SNEGSKA (reference sequence). Trimming left V 3 bases short and J 0 bases short, with 11 bases between.

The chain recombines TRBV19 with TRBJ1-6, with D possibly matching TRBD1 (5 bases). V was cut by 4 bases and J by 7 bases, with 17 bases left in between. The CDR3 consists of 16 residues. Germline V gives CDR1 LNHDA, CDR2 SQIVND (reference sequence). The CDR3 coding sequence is TGTGCCAGTAGTACCCAGGGTCGTGGTGCGAATTCACCCCTCCACTTT. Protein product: CASSTQGRGANSPLHF.

CDR3: CASTPGRRGYTF. The CDR3 nucleotides read TGTGCCAGCACCCCAGGTCGACGAGGCTACACCTTC. The chain couples TRBV7-2 to TRBJ1-2; no firm D call. CDR3 length: 12 amino acids. V shed 7 bases and J shed 8 bases, with 14 bases lying between them. The germline CDR1 and CDR2 sequences are SGHTA and FQGNSA.

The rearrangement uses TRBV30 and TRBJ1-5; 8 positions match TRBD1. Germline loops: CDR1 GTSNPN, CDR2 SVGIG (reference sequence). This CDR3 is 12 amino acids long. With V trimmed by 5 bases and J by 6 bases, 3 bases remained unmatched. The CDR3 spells CAWGQGPQPQHF. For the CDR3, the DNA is TGTGCCTGGGGACAGGGACCTCAGCCCCAGCATTTT. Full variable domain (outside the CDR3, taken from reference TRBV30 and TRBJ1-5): SQTIHQWPATLVQPVGSPLSLECTVEGTSNPNLYWYRQAAGRGLQLLFYSVGIGQISSEVPQNLSASRPQDRQFILSSKKLLLSDSGFYLCAWGQGPQPQHFGDGTRLSIL.

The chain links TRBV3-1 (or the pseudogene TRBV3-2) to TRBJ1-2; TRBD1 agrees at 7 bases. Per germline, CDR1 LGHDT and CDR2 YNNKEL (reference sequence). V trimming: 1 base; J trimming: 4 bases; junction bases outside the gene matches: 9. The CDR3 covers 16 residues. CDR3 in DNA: TGTGCCAGCAGCCAAGGACAGGGTCATTGGTGCTATGGCTACACCTTC. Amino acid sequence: CASSQGQGHWCYGYTF.

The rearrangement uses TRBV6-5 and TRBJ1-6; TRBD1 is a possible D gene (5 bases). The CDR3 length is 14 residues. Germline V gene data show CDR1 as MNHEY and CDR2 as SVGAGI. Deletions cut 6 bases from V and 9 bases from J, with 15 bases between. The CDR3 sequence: CASRLGGGSSPLHF. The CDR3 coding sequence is TGTGCCAGCAGACTGGGGGGGGGTAGTTCACCCCTCCACTTT.

The CDR3 sequence: CASSRQGANYGYTF. The CDR3 DNA is TGTGCCAGCAGCCGACAGGGGGCCAACTATGGCTACACCTTC. This chain connects TRBV4-2 to TRBJ1-2; 10 positions agree with TRBD1. The CDR3 has 14 amino acids. Trimming at V came to 4 bases and at J to 2 bases, leaving 1 base not matched to a gene. The germline V gene encodes CDR1 LGHNA and CDR2 YNFKEQ.

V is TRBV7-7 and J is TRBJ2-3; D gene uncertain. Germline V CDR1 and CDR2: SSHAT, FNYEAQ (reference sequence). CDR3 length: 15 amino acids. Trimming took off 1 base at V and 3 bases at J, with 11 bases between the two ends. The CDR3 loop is CASSLGTGRTDTQYF. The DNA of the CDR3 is TGTGCCAGCAGCTTAGGTACCGGCAGAACAGATACGCAGTATTTT.

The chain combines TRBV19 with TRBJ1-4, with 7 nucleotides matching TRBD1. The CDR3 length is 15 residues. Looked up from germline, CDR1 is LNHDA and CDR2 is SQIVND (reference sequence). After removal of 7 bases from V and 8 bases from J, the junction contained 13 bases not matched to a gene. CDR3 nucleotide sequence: TGTGCCAGTACTGAGTTCGGGACAGTAGACGAAAAACTGTTTTTT. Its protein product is CASTEFGTVDEKLFF. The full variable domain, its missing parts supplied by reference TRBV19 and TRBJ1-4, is DGGITQSPKYLFRKEGQNVTLSCEQNLNHDAMYWYRQDPGQGLRLIYYSQIVNDFQKGDIAEGYSVSREKKESFPLTVTSAQKNPTAFYLCASTEFGTVDEKLFFGSGTQLSVL.

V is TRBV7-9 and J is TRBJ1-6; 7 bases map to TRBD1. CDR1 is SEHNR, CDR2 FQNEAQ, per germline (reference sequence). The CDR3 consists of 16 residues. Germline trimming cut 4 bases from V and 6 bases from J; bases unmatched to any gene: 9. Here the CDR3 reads CASSSSGQIGNSPLHF. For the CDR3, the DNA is TGTGCCAGCAGCTCGTCGGGACAGATCGGTAATTCACCCCTCCACTTT.

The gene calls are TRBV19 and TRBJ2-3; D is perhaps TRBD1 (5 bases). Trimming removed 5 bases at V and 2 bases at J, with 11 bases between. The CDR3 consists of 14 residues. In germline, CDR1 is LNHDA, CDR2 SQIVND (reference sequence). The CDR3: CASSSQVITDTQYF. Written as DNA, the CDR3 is TGTGCCAGTAGTTCACAGGTTATCACAGATACGCAGTATTTT.

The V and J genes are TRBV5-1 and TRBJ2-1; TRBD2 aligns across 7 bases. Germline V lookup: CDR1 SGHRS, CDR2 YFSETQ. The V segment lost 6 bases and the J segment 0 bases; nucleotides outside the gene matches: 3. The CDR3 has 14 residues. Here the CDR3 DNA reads TGCGCCAGCATGAGCGGGAACTCCTACAATGAGCAGTTCTTC. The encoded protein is CASMSGNSYNEQFF.

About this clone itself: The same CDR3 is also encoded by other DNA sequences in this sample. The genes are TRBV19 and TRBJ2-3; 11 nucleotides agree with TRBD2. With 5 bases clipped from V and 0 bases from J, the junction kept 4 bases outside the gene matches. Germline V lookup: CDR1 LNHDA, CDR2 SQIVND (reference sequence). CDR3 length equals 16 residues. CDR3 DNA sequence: TGTGCCAGTAGTCCGGGACTAGCGGCTAGCACAGATACGCAGTATTTT. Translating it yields CASSPGLAASTDTQYF.